Shown below are 24 T cell receptor beta chains from a single sample sequenced in a study of T-cell memory formation after mild COVID-19. Using its own MiXCR run on the 5' RACE reads, TCRdb lists one record per CDR3 protein. Of fewer than 300,000 distinct CDR3 sequences in the sample, around 17% were seen once. Sequences were obtained from PBMCs or a T cell subset sorted from them (not recorded which). These receptors all come from a man aged 18-30 years who had mild COVID-19 (a few samples of this study predate the infection). Cell type and time point are not known.

This clonotype appeared a few times. This chain uses TRBV7-8 with TRBJ2-3; D not resolved. The CDR3 spans 12 residues. Germline CDR1 is SGHVS and CDR2 is FQNEAQ. V was clipped by 5 bases and J by 6 bases, with 9 bases between them. The CDR3 DNA reads TGTGCCAGCAGCCCCCCCGTGGATACGCAGTATTTT. Encoded protein: CASSPPVDTQYF.

This clonotype was counted ten times or more. The rearrangement joins TRBV20-1 to TRBJ2-2; no clear D. CDR3 length: 13 residues. Germline assignment: CDR1 DFQATT and CDR2 SNEGSKA (reference sequence). The V end lost 1 base, the J end lost 0 bases, and 3 bases lay between the germline ends. This chain's CDR3 is CSARVTNTGELFF. The CDR3 DNA is TGCAGTGCTAGAGTTACGAACACCGGGGAGCTGTTTTTT.

This chain links TRBV5-1 with TRBJ1-1; 7 nucleotides match TRBD1. With 0 bases clipped from V and 6 bases from J, the junction kept 8 bases outside the gene matches. The CDR3 contains 15 residues. CDR1 is SGHRS, CDR2 YFSETQ, per germline. The CDR3 sequence: CASSLEDRRGAEAFF. In DNA form, the CDR3 reads TGCGCCAGCAGCTTGGAGGACAGGAGGGGTGCTGAAGCTTTCTTT.

This clonotype was picked up a small number of times. This chain connects TRBV6-5 to TRBJ2-7; a weak D match, TRBD1 (6 bases). CDR1 MNHEY and CDR2 SVGAGI come from the germline V gene. V was cut by 0 bases and J by 2 bases, with 11 bases left in between. CDR3 length: 15 amino acids. The CDR3, as DNA: TGTGCCAGCAGTTACTCGGGGGCCGTGCCCTACGAGCAGTACTTC. Amino acid sequence: CASSYSGAVPYEQYF.

This clonotype showed up just a few times. The chain has TRBV20-1 and TRBJ1-2; the D is unclear. The germline V gene encodes CDR1 DFQATT and CDR2 SNEGSKA (reference sequence). This CDR3 comprises 15 residues. V was trimmed by 0 bases and J by 0 bases, leaving 11 bases between them. CDR3 loop: CSARDYHLANYGYTF. In nucleotides, the CDR3 is TGCAGTGCTAGAGATTATCACTTAGCTAACTATGGCTACACCTTC.

The CDR3 is CASTSDREETQYF. DNA for the CDR3: TGTGCCAGCACCTCCGACAGGGAAGAGACCCAGTACTTC. The chain employs TRBV11-2 and TRBJ2-5, with 7 bases aligning to TRBD1. The CDR3 has 13 residues. The V and J ends lost 7 bases and 3 bases, in that order; junction bases with no gene match: 5. The V gene's germline CDR1 is SGHAT and CDR2 FQNNGV.

The table lists this clonotype with a few counts. The chain employs TRBV4-1 and TRBJ2-2; 10 positions match TRBD2. The V and J ends lost 0 bases and 5 bases, in that order; junction bases with no gene match: 6. Looked up from germline, CDR1 is MGHRA and CDR2 is YSYEKL. The CDR3 totals 17 residues. The CDR3 protein is CASSQDLSGGATGELFF. The CDR3 bases are TGCGCCAGCAGCCAAGACCTGAGCGGGGGGGCTACCGGGGAGCTGTTTTTT.

The chain is built from TRBV5-1 and TRBJ1-4; 8 bases are a match to TRBD1. V trimming: 3 bases; J trimming: 8 bases; junction bases outside the gene matches: 9. CDR1 SGHRS and CDR2 YFSETQ come from the germline V gene. The CDR3 has 15 residues. CDR3 sequence: CASSYQGAIQEKLFF. The CDR3 DNA is TGCGCCAGCAGCTACCAGGGGGCCATTCAGGAAAAACTGTTTTTT.

The V gene is TRBV6-1, the J gene TRBJ1-6, with TRBD1 identical over 7 bases. V lost 2 bases and J lost 5; bases outside the gene matches: 3. CDR3 length: 15 amino acids. Germline V CDR1 and CDR2: MNHNS, SASEGT. Here the CDR3 DNA reads TGTGCCAGCAGTGAAAGACAGGGTCATAATTCACCCCTCCACTTT. This encodes CASSERQGHNSPLHF.

This clonotype was counted a few times. The DNA for the CDR3 is TGTGCCAGCACCCCCGGGGAACCCCTTGGCTACACCTTC. As protein: CASTPGEPLGYTF. The V and J genes are TRBV12-3 or TRBV12-4 and TRBJ1-2, with D hard to call. The germline V and J ends were trimmed by 7 bases and 7 bases, with 16 bases remaining between them. CDR3 size: 13 residues.

Details on this clonotype: Just one base apart from a much larger clone, this may be a read error. The chain recombines TRBV28 with TRBJ2-7; 10 nucleotides match TRBD1. Germline V gene lookup returns CDR1 MDHEN and CDR2 SYDVKM. This CDR3 has 13 residues. V lost 5 bases, J lost 2 bases, and 0 bases stayed unmatched. Here the CDR3 reads CASSGTGAYEQYV. CDR3 coding DNA: TGTGCCAGCAGTGGGACAGGGGCCTACGAGCAGTACGTC.

The table lists this clonotype with a few counts. V is TRBV6-5 and J is TRBJ1-2; 9 nucleotides line up with TRBD1. Germline V CDR1 and CDR2: MNHEY, SVGAGI. The trim removed 4 bases at V and 6 bases at J, leaving 9 bases unmatched. This CDR3 region has 15 residues. Written as DNA, the CDR3 is TGTGCCAGCAGTTTATGGGACAGGGATTTTGATGGCTACACCTTC. It yields the protein CASSLWDRDFDGYTF.

This clonotype has a handful of counts. The rearrangement links TRBV7-2 to TRBJ2-6, with D unresolved. CDR1 and CDR2 from the germline V gene are SGHTA and FQGNSA. The CDR3 consists of 14 residues. The ends were cut back, 5 bases at V and 1 base at J, with 6 bases in the middle. The CDR3 DNA follows: TGTGCCAGCAGCGTCTATTCTGGGGCCAACGTCCTGACTTTC. It encodes CASSVYSGANVLTF. The entire variable domain, with the rest obtained from reference TRBV7-2 and TRBJ2-6, is as follows: GAGVSQSPSNKVTEKGKDVELRCDPISGHTALYWYRQSLGQGLEFLIYFQGNSAPDKSGLPSDRFSAERTGGSVSTLTIQRTQQEDSAVYLCASSVYSGANVLTFGAGSRLTVL.

The chain is built from TRBV4-2 and TRBJ2-3, with D perhaps being TRBD1 or TRBD2 (7 bases each). Trimming left V 2 bases short and J 1 base short, with 13 bases between. CDR1 and CDR2 (germline): LGHNA, YNFKEQ. The CDR3 covers 16 residues. The CDR3 protein is CASSQSQGRGTDTQYF. The CDR3 nucleotides read TGTGCCAGCAGCCAATCACAGGGGAGGGGCACAGATACGCAGTATTTT.

The chain joins TRBV4-1 to TRBJ1-1; D remains ambiguous. The V gene's germline CDR1 is MGHRA and CDR2 YSYEKL. CDR3 length: 15 amino acids. Trimming pared 6 bases from V and 0 bases from J, leaving 14 bases between. The CDR3 is CASRLDIPMNTEAFF. CDR3 bases: TGCGCCAGCAGACTAGATATTCCAATGAACACTGAAGCTTTCTTT.

This clonotype was seen repeatedly, ten times or more. The chain combines TRBV29-1 with TRBJ2-5; unclear D gene. V was shortened by 0 bases and J by 2 bases, with 4 bases between the two germline ends. CDR1 SQVTM and CDR2 ANQGSEA come from the germline V gene. CDR3 size: 12 residues. The CDR3 DNA sequence: TGCAGCGTTGAAGACAGTCAAGAGACCCAGTACTTC. Translation gives CSVEDSQETQYF. The complete variable domain, with remaining parts taken from reference TRBV29-1 and TRBJ2-5, reads SAVISQKPSRDICQRGTSLTIQCQVDSQVTMMFWYRQQPGQSLTLIATANQGSEATYESGFVIDKFPISRPNLTFSTLTVSNMSPEDSSIYLCSVEDSQETQYFGPGTRLLVL.

This clonotype was recorded at least ten times. The chain links TRBV2 to TRBJ2-5; unclear D gene. Trimming pared 6 bases from V and 2 bases from J, leaving 7 bases between. Germline loops: CDR1 SNHLY, CDR2 FYNNEI. This CDR3 has 12 residues. CDR3 sequence: CASRKDQETQYF. Written as DNA, the CDR3 is TGTGCCAGCAGGAAAGATCAAGAGACCCAGTACTTC. Based on the CDR3 plus reference TRBV2 and TRBJ2-5, the full variable domain is EPEVTQTPSHQVTQMGQEVILRCVPISNHLYFYWYRQILGQKVEFLVSFYNNEISEKSEIFDDQFSVERPDGSNFTLKIRSTKLEDSAMYFCASRKDQETQYFGPGTRLLVL.

The J gene is TRBJ2-2, the V gene TRBV12-3 or TRBV12-4; TRBD2 might be the D (6 bases). CDR3 length: 14 amino acids. Trimming stripped 3 bases from V and 4 bases from J, with 9 bases between. The CDR3 reads CASSFQGGTGELFF. CDR3 sequence (DNA): TGTGCCAGCAGTTTCCAGGGAGGCACCGGGGAGCTGTTTTTT.

V is TRBV6-5 and J is TRBJ2-3; D is unclear. Trimming stripped 7 bases from V and 2 bases from J, with 13 bases between. Germline V gene lookup returns CDR1 MNHEY and CDR2 SVGAGI. The CDR3 has 14 amino acids. For the CDR3, the DNA is TGTGCCAGCACCTTCTCTAAGTTCACAGATACGCAGTATTTT. This gives the protein CASTFSKFTDTQYF.

In its sample, this clonotype was seen many times. This chain joins TRBV12-3 or TRBV12-4 and TRBJ2-3; D is undetermined. The ends were cut back, 0 bases at V and 3 bases at J, with 7 bases in the middle. CDR3 size: 14 residues. The CDR3: CASSLAQVTDTQYF. The CDR3 region has the DNA TGTGCCAGCAGTTTAGCGCAGGTGACAGATACGCAGTATTTT.

The sample holds a few counts of this clonotype. V gene TRBV11-3 combines with J gene TRBJ2-5; D may match TRBD1 or TRBD2 (6 bases each). Trimming removed 4 bases from V and 5 bases from J, with 11 bases in between. There are 13 residues in the CDR3. Per germline, CDR1 SGHNT and CDR2 YENEEA. The CDR3 sequence is CASSSRGGETQYF. The CDR3 DNA reads TGTGCCAGCAGCTCTCGAGGGGGGGAGACCCAGTACTTC.

This clonotype came up a few times. The rearrangement uses TRBV10-2 and TRBJ1-5; TRBD1 matches at 12 bases. Trimming cost V 6 bases and J 7 bases; bases outside gene matches: 10. The CDR3 runs 16 residues. Germline CDR1 WSHSY, CDR2 SAAADI. CDR3: CASSGTKGQGAQPQHF. CDR3 DNA sequence: TGCGCCAGCAGCGGAACTAAGGGACAGGGGGCACAGCCCCAGCATTTT.

This clonotype was seen repeatedly, ten times or more. The chain employs TRBV2 and TRBJ2-3, with 9 bases lining up with TRBD2. V gave up 4 bases and J gave up 3 bases; unmatched junction bases: 5. The CDR3 totals 15 residues. Germline lookup yields CDR1 SNHLY and CDR2 FYNNEI. CDR3 DNA: TGTGCCAGCAGTGGTAGCGGGGGTGGAACAGATACGCAGTATTTT. Translated: CASSGSGGGTDTQYF.

In its sample, this clonotype was seen a few times. The V gene is TRBV7-6, the J gene TRBJ2-3; TRBD2 aligns across 7 bases. J gave up 4 bases and V 1 base, and 5 bases lay outside the gene matches. CDR1 and CDR2 from the germline V gene are SGHVS and FNYEAQ. The CDR3 length is 15 residues. The CDR3 is CASSLGSGGSDTQYF. The CDR3 DNA follows: TGTGCCAGCAGCTTAGGGTCGGGGGGTTCAGATACGCAGTATTTT.